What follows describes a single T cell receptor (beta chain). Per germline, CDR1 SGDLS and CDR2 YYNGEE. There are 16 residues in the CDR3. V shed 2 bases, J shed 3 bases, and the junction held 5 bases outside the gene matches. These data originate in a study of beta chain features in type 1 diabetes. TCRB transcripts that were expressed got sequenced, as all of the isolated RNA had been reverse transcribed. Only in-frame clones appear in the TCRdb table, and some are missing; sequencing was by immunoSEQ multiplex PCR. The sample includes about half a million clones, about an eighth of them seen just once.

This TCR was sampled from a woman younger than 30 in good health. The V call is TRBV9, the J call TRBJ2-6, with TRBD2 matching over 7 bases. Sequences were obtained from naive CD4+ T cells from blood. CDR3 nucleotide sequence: TGTGCCAGCAGCGTGAGGGAGGGTAGTGGGGCCAACGTCCTGACTTTC. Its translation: CASSVREGSGANVLTF.